The present TCR beta chain was sequenced within a study of T cell responses to AZD1222 COVID-19 vaccine. This clone was detected a few times. Here immunoSEQ multiplex PCR was the method, and the copy in TCRdb shows in-frame clones only, minus some. In the table there are about 110,000 clones, approximately 91% of which are singletons. This CDR3 has 14 residues. V lost 0 bases and J lost 4; bases outside the gene matches: 2. Germline CDR1 is LGHNA and CDR2 is YSLEER. The rearrangement uses TRBV4-3 and TRBJ1-2, with TRBD1 matching over 7 bases. This specimen consisted of peripheral blood, obtained on day 0 of AZD1222 vaccination. The TCR originated in an adult in good health. The CDR3 DNA sequence: TGCGCCAGCAGCCAAGATACAGGGGCCTATGGCTACACCTTC. Translating gives CASSQDTGAYGYTF.